Here is one TCR beta chain with its context. The antigen is not known. This CDR3 has 17 residues. The germline V gene has CDR1 LGHNA and CDR2 YSLEER. Unmatched junction bases numbered 13, after V lost 4 bases and J lost 5 bases. This record comes from a study of blood T cells in healthy people across ages. Findings and limits, study-wide: From one million sequenced T cells, diversity estimates were lower bounds. Age showed a roughly linear inverse relationship with TCR beta diversity per million T cells.

PCR was performed a second time for roughly 7 to 11 cycles using a sample-barcoded 5' primer and a J-beta primer mix. Every cDNA was tagged by a template-switch adaptor with 12 random nucleotides. MiXCR was run by TCRdb on the 5' RACE reads, yielding one entry per CDR3 protein. The sample contains approximately 820,000 distinct CDR3 sequences, approximately 44% of which appear only once. The donors, healthy Caucasians from Russia, were aged about 6 to 95. The sequenced sample was blood. This sequence joins TRBV4-3 and TRBJ2-2, with 7 bases aligning to TRBD2. The sequence was collected from a man aged 60 to 75 in good health. The CDR3 DNA sequence: TGCGCCAGCAGCCCCGACCAGGGACTATCCTATACCGGGGAGCTGTTTTTT. It yields the protein CASSPDQGLSYTGELFF.